Each of the 7 T cell receptor beta chains below was sequenced from the same sample in a study of cytomegalovirus exposure and HLA in healthy donors. Profiled with immunoSEQ multiplex PCR; TCRdb holds only in-frame clones, not every one. The sample shows fewer than 250,000 clones, about 83% of them seen only once. Specimen: PBMCs. The receptors were sampled from a man aged 18 to 35 in good health and CMV-seronegative.

The chain links TRBV7-9 to TRBJ2-3; TRBD1 matches at 8 bases. The CDR3 totals 15 residues. Unmatched junction bases numbered 10, after V lost 5 bases and J lost 6 bases. Looked up from germline, CDR1 is SEHNR and CDR2 is FQNEAQ (reference sequence). CDR3 in amino acids: CASSPQGQAADTQYF. CDR3 in DNA: TGTGCCAGCAGCCCACAGGGACAGGCTGCCGATACGCAGTATTTT.

This chain links TRBV19 with TRBJ1-2; no firm D call. The V end lost 5 bases, the J end lost 6 bases, and 10 bases lay between the germline ends. Germline lookup yields CDR1 LNHDA and CDR2 SQIVND (reference sequence). The CDR3 loop spans 12 amino acids. CDR3 protein: CASSGERDGYTF. As DNA, the CDR3 is TGTGCCAGTAGTGGTGAGAGGGATGGCTACACCTTC.

This clone turned up a few times. The chain is built from TRBV29-1 and TRBJ1-2, with 9 bases aligning to TRBD1. The CDR3 runs to 12 residues. Germline V gene data show CDR1 as SQVTM and CDR2 as ANQGSEA. With V trimmed by 3 bases and J by 8 bases, 4 bases remained unmatched. The CDR3: CSVDTGGYGYTF. The CDR3 DNA reads as TGCAGCGTTGACACAGGGGGCTACGGCTACACCTTC.

In its sample, this clone was seen a few times. The V and J genes are TRBV29-1 and TRBJ1-2, with 7 positions matching TRBD1. Trimming cost V 4 bases and J 0 bases; bases outside gene matches: 14. Germline V gene sequence: CDR1 SQVTM, CDR2 ANQGSEA. The CDR3 runs to 17 residues. CDR3 loop: CSVANWGQNLANYGYTF. CDR3 DNA: TGCAGCGTTGCAAATTGGGGACAGAACTTAGCTAACTATGGCTACACCTTC.

The chain is built from TRBV6-7 and TRBJ1-2; D gene uncertain. TRBV6-7 qualifies as an ORF whose function is uncertain. V was clipped by 6 bases and J by 0 bases, with 11 bases between them. This CDR3 region has 14 residues. The CDR3, as DNA: TGTGCCAGCAGCGGGAGGGAAGCTAACTATGGCTACACCTTC. Its translation is CASSGREANYGYTF.

The genes are TRBV9 and TRBJ2-1; TRBD1 agrees at 9 bases. Trimming at V came to 3 bases and at J to 4 bases, leaving 5 bases not matched to a gene. CDR1 is SGDLS and CDR2 is YYNGEE in the germline V gene. The CDR3 spans 15 residues. CDR3 protein: CASSGGQGSYNEQFF. The DNA of the CDR3 is TGTGCCAGCAGCGGAGGACAGGGGTCTTACAATGAGCAGTTCTTC.

The rearrangement joins TRBV4-2 to TRBJ2-7; D is perhaps TRBD1 (5 bases). In germline, CDR1 is LGHNA, CDR2 YNFKEQ. This CDR3 comprises 17 residues. Trimming pared 0 bases from V and 5 bases from J, leaving 20 bases between. CDR3 in DNA: TGTGCCAGCAGCCAAGAATTGAGCTGGCAGGGTGGGAACGAGCAGTACTTC. This codes for CASSQELSWQGGNEQYF.